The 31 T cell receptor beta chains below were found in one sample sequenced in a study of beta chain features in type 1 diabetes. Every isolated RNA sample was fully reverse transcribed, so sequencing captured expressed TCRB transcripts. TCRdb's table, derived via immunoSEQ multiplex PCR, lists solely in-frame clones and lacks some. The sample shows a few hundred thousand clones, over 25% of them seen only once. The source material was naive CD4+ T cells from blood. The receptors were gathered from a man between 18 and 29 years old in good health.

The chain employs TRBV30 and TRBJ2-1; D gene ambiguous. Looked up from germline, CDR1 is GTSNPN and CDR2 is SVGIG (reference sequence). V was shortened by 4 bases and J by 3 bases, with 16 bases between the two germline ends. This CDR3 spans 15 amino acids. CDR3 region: CAWNRKTPGYNEQFF. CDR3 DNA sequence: TGTGCCTGGAATCGGAAAACTCCTGGCTACAATGAGCAGTTCTTC.

The CDR3 spells CAWGTYNEQFF. The CDR3 region has the DNA TGTGCCTGGGGGACCTACAATGAGCAGTTCTTC. The chain links TRBV30 to TRBJ2-1; D call uncertain. The V gene's germline CDR1 is GTSNPN and CDR2 SVGIG (reference sequence). Between the trimmed V and J ends, which lost 5 bases and 2 bases, there was a span of 4 bases. The CDR3 runs 11 residues.

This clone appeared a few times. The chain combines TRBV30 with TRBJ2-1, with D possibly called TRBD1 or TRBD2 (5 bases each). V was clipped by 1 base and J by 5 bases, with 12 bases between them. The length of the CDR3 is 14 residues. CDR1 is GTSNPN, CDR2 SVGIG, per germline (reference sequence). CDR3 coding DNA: TGTGCCTGGAGTGGAGGGGAGCCCAACAATGAGCAGTTCTTC. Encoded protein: CAWSGGEPNNEQFF.

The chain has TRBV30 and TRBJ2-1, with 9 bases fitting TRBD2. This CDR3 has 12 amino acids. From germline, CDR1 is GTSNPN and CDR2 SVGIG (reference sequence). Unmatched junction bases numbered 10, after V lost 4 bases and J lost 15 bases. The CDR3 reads CAWMWYSGSVFF. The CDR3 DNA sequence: TGTGCCTGGATGTGGTATAGCGGGAGTGTGTTCTTC.

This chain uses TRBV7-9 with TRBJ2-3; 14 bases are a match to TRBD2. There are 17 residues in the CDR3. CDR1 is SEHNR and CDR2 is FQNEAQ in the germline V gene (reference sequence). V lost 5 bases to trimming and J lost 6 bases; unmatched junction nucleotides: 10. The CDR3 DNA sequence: TGTGCCAGCAGCCCGACAGGGACTAGCGGGAGACGGGATACGCAGTATTTT. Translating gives CASSPTGTSGRRDTQYF.

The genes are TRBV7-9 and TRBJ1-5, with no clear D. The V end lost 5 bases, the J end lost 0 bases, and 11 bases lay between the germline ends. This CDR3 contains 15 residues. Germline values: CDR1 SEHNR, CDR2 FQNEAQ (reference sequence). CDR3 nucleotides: TGTGCCAGCAGCCGAGGGCAAGTTAGCAATCAGCCCCAGCATTTT. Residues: CASSRGQVSNQPQHF.

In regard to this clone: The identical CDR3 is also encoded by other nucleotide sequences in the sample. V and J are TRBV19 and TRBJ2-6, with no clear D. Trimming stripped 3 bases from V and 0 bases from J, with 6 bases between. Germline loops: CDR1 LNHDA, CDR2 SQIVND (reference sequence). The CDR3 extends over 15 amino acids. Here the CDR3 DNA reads TGTGCCAGTAGTATTCTCCTCTCTGGGGCCAACGTCCTGACTTTC. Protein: CASSILLSGANVLTF.

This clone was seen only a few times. The CDR3 protein is CAWSEADLYEQYF. CDR3 coding DNA: TGTGCCTGGAGTGAGGCAGACCTTTACGAGCAGTACTTC. The genes are TRBV30 and TRBJ2-7; no firm D call. This CDR3 has 13 residues. The V gene's germline CDR1 is GTSNPN and CDR2 SVGIG (reference sequence). Trimming took 1 base from V and 4 from J, leaving 11 bases between them.

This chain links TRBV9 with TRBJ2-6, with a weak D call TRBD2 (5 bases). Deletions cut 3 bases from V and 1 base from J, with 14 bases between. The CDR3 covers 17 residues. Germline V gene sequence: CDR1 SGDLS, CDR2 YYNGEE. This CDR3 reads CASSAPSRGSGANVLTF. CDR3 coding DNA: TGTGCCAGCAGCGCCCCAAGTCGGGGATCTGGGGCCAACGTCCTGACTTTC.

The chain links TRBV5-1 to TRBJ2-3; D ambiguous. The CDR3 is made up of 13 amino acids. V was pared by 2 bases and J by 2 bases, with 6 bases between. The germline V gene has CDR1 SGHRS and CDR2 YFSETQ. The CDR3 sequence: CASSFGVTDTQYF. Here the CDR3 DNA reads TGCGCCAGCAGCTTCGGTGTCACAGATACGCAGTATTTT.

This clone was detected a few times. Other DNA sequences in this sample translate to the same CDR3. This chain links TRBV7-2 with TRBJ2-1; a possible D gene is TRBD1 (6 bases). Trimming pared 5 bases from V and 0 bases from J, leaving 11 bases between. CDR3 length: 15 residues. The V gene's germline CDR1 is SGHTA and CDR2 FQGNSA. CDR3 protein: CASSPDSSSYNEQFF. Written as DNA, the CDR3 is TGTGCCAGCAGCCCGGACAGTAGCTCCTACAATGAGCAGTTCTTC.

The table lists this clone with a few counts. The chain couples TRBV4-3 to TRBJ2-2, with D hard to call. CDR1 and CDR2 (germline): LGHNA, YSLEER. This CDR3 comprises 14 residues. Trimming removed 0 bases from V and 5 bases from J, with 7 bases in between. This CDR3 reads CASSQDYRTGELFF. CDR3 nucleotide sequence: TGCGCCAGCAGCCAAGATTATAGGACCGGGGAGCTGTTTTTT.

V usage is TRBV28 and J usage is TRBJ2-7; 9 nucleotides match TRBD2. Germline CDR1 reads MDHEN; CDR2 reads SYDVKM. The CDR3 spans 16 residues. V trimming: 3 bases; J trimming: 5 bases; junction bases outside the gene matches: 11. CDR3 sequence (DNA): TGTGCCAGCAGTTTCCTCTTGGTAGCGGGAGTACACGAGCAGTACTTC. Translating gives CASSFLLVAGVHEQYF.

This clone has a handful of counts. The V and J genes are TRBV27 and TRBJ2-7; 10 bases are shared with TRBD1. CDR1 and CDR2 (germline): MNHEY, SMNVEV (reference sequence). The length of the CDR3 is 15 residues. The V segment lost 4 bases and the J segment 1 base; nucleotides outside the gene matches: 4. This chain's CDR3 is CASSSRDRGSYEQYF. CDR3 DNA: TGTGCCAGCAGTTCCCGGGACAGGGGTTCCTACGAGCAGTACTTC.

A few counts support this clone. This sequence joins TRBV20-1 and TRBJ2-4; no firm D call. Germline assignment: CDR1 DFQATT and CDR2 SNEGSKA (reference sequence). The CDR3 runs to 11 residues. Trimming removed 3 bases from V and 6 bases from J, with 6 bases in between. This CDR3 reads CSARDPNIQYF. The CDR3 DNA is TGCAGTGCTAGGGACCCAAACATTCAGTACTTC.

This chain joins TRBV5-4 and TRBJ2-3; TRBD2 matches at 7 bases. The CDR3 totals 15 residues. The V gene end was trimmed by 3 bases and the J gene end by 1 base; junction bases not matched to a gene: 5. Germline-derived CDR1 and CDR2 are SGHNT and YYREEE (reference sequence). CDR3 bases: TGTGCCAGCAGCTCGTCGGCGGGGGGCACAGATACGCAGTATTTT. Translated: CASSSSAGGTDTQYF. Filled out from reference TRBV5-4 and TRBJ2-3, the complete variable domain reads ETGVTQSPTHLIKTRGQQVTLRCSSQSGHNTVSWYQQALGQGPQFIFQYYREEENGRGNFPPRFSGLQFPNYSSELNVNALELDDSALYLCASSSSAGGTDTQYFGPGTRLTVL.

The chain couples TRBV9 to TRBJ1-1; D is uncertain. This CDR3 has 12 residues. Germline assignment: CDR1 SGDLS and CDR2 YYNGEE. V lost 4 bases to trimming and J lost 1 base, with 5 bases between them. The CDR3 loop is CASSRKNTEAFF. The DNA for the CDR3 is TGTGCCAGCAGCCGAAAGAACACTGAAGCTTTCTTT.

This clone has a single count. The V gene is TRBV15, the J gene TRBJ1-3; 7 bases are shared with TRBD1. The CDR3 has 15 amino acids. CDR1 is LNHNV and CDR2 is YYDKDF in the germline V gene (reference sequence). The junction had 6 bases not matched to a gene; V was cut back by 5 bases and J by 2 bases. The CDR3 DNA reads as TGTGCCACCAGCCTAAAGGGACAGACTGGAAACACCATATATTTT. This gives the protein CATSLKGQTGNTIYF.

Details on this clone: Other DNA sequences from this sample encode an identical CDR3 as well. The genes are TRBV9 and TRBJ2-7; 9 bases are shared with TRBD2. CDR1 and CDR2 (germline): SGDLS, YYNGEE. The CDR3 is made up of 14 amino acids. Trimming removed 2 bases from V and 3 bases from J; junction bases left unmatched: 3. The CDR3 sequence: CASSVGSGSYEQYF. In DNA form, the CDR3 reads TGTGCCAGCAGCGTTGGTAGCGGGAGCTACGAGCAGTACTTC. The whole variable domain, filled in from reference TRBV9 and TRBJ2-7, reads DSGVTQTPKHLITATGQRVTLRCSPRSGDLSVYWYQQSLDQGLQFLIQYYNGEERAKGNILERFSAQQFPDLHSELNLSSLELGDSALYFCASSVGSGSYEQYFGPGTRLTVT.

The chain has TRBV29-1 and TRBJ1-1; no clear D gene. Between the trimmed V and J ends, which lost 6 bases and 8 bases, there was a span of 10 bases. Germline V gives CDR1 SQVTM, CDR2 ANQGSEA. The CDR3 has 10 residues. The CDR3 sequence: CSVRRVEAFF. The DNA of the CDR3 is TGCAGCGTAAGACGGGTGGAAGCTTTCTTT.

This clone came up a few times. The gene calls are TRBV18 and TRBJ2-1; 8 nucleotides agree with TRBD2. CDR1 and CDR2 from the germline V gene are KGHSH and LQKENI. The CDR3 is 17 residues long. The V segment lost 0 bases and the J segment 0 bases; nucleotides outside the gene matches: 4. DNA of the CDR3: TGTGCCAGCTCACCACCGAGCGGGAGCATCTCCTACAATGAGCAGTTCTTC. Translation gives CASSPPSGSISYNEQFF.

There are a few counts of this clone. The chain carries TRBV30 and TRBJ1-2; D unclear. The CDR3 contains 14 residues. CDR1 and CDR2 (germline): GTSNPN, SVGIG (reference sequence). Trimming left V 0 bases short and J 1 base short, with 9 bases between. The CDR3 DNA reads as TGTGCCTGGAGTGTGGGCCGAAATAACTATGGCTACACCTTC. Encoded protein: CAWSVGRNNYGYTF.

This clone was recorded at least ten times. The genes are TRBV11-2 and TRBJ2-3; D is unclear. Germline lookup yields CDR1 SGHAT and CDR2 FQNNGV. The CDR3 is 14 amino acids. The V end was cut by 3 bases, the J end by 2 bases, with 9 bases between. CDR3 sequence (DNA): TGTGCCAGCAGCTTTTTCCAGGTCACAGATACGCAGTATTTT. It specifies CASSFFQVTDTQYF.

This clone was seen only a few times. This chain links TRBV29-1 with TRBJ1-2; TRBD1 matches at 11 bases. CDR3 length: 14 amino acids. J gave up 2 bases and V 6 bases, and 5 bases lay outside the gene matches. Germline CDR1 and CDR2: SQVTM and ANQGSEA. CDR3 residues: CSVERDRGNYGYTF. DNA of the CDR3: TGCAGCGTCGAACGGGACAGGGGGAACTATGGCTACACCTTC.

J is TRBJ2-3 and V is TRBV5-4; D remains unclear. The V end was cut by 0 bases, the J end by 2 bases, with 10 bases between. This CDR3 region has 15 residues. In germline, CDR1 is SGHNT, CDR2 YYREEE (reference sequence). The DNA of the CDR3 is TGTGCCAGCAGCTTGGTGGACCGGATCACAGATACGCAGTATTTT. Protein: CASSLVDRITDTQYF. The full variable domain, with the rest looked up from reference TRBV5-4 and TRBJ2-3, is ETGVTQSPTHLIKTRGQQVTLRCSSQSGHNTVSWYQQALGQGPQFIFQYYREEENGRGNFPPRFSGLQFPNYSSELNVNALELDDSALYLCASSLVDRITDTQYFGPGTRLTVL.

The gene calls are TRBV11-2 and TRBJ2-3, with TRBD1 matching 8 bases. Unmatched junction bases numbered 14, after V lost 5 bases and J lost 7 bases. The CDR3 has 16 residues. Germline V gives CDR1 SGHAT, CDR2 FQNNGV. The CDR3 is CASSRRTGNRENTQYF. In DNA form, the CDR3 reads TGTGCCAGCAGCCGTCGGACAGGGAATAGGGAAAATACGCAGTATTTT.

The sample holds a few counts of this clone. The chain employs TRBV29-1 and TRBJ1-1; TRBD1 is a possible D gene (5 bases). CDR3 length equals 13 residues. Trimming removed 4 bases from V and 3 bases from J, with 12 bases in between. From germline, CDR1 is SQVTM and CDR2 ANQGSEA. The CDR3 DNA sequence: TGCAGCGTTGTGAGCAGGGAGGACACTGAAGCTTTCTTT. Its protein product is CSVVSREDTEAFF.

The CDR3 is CASSHHRLAGGVEQFF. Written as DNA, the CDR3 is TGTGCCAGCAGTCACCACAGACTAGCGGGAGGGGTTGAGCAGTTCTTC. V and J are TRBV27 and TRBJ2-1; 14 bases are shared with TRBD2. This CDR3 region has 16 residues. V lost 5 bases to trimming and J lost 9 bases; unmatched junction nucleotides: 9. Germline CDR1 and CDR2: MNHEY and SMNVEV (reference sequence).

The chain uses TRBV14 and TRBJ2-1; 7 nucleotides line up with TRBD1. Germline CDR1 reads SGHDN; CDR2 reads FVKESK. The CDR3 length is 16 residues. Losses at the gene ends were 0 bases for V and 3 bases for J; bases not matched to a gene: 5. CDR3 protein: CASSQDWGTVYNEQFF. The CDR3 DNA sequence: TGTGCCAGCAGCCAAGATTGGGGGACAGTCTACAATGAGCAGTTCTTC. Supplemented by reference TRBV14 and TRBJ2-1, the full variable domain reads EAGVTQFPSHSVIEKGQTVTLRCDPISGHDNLYWYRRVMGKEIKFLLHFVKESKQDESGMPNNRFLAERTGGTYSTLKVQPAELEDSGVYFCASSQDWGTVYNEQFFGPGTRLTVL.

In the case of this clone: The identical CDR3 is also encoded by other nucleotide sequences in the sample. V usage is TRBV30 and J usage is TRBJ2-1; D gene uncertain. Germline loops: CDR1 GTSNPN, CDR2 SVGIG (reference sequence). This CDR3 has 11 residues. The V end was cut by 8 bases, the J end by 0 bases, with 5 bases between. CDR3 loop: CALSSYNEQFF. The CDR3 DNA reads TGTGCCCTAAGCTCCTACAATGAGCAGTTCTTC.

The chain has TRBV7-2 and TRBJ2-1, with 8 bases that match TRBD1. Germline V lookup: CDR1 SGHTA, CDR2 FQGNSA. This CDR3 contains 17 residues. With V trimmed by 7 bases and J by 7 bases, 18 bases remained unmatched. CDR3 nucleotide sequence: TGTGCCAGCAACAACCCCCGGGACAGGACCATCATGAATGAGCAGTTCTTC. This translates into CASNNPRDRTIMNEQFF.